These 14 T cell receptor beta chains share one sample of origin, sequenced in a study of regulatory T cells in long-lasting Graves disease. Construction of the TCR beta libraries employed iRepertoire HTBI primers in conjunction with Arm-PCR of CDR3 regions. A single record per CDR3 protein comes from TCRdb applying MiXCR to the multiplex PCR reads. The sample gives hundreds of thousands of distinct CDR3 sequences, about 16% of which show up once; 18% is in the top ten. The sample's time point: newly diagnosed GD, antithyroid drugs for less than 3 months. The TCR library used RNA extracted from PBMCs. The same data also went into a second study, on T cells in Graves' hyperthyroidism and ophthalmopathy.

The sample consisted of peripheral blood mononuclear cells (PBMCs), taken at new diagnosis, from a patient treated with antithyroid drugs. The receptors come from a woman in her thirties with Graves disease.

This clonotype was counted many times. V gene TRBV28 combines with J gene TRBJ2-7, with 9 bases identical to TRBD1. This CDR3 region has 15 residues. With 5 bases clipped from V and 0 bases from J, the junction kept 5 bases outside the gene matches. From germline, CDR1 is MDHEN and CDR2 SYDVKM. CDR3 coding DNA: TGTGCCAGCAGTAGGGGGGACAGGGACTCCTACGAGCAGTACTTC. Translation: CASSRGDRDSYEQYF.

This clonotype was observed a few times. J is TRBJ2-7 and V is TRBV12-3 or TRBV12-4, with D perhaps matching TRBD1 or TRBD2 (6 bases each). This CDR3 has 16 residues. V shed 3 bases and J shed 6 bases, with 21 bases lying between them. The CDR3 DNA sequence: TGTGCCAGCAGTTTTTTTGGGGCTAGCGAGGGGGGCGAGCAGTACTTC. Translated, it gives CASSFFGASEGGEQYF.

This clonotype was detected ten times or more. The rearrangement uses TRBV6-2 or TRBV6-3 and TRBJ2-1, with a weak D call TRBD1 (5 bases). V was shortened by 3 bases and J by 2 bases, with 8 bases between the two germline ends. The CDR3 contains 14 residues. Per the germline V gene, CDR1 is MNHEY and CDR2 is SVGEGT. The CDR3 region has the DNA TGTGCCAGCAGTTATACGACAGCCTACAATGAGCAGTTCTTC. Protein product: CASSYTTAYNEQFF.

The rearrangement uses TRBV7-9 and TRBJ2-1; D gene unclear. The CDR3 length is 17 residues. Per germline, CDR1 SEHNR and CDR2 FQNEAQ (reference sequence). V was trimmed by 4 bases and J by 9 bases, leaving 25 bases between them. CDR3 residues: CASSSHKSTTWFSEQFF. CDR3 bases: TGTGCCAGCAGCTCACACAAATCAACGACTTGGTTCAGTGAGCAGTTCTTC.

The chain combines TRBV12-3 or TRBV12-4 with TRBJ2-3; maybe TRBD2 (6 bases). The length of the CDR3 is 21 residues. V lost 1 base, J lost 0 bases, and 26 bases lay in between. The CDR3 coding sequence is TGTGCCAGCAGTTTAGTCTTCTGGGGGGACCTTTTGCGACCTAGCACAGATACGCAGTATTTT. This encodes CASSLVFWGDLLRPSTDTQYF.

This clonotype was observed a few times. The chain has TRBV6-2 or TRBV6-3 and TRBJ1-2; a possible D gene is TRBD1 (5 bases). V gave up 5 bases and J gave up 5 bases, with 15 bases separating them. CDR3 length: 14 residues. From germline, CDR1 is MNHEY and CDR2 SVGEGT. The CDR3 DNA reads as TGTGCCAGCAGTACCCTGGGGGGGGGGTATGGCTACACCTTC. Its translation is CASSTLGGGYGYTF.

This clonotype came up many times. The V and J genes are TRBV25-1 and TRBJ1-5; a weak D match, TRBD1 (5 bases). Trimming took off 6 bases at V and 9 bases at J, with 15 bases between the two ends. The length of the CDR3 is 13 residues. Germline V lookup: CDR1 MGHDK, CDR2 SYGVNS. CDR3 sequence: CASRRGREVPQHF. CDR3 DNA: TGTGCCAGCAGGAGGGGCAGGGAGGTGCCCCAGCATTTT.

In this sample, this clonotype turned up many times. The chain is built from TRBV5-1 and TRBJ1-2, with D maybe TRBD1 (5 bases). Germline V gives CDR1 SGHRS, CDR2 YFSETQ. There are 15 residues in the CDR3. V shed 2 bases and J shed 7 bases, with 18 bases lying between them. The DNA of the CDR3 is TGCGCCAGCAGCTTTTCGGGCGACAGAGGTAGTGGCTACACCTTC. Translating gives CASSFSGDRGSGYTF.

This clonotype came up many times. The CDR3 reads CASSFSGTSGYEQYF. The CDR3 region has the DNA TGTGCCAGCAGCTTTTCCGGGACTAGTGGCTACGAGCAGTACTTC. The chain couples TRBV7-8 to TRBJ2-7; TRBD2 aligns across 8 bases. This CDR3 spans 15 amino acids. Germline CDR1 is SGHVS and CDR2 is FQNEAQ. The V and J ends lost 3 bases and 3 bases, in that order; junction bases with no gene match: 7.

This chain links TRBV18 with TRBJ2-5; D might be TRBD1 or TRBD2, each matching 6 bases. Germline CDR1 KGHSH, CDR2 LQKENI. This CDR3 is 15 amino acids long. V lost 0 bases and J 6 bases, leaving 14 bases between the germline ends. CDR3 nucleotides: TGTGCCAGCTCACCACCAAAGGGGGGTCTGAAGACCCAGTACTTC. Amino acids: CASSPPKGGLKTQYF.

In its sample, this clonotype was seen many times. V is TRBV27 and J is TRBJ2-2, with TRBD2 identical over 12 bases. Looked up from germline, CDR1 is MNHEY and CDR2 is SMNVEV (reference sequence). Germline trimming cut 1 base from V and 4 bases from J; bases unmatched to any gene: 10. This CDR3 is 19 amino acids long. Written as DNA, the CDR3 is TGTGCCAGCAGTTTATATGCTAGCGGGAGGGCCACAGGCACCGGGGAGCTGTTTTTT. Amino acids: CASSLYASGRATGTGELFF.

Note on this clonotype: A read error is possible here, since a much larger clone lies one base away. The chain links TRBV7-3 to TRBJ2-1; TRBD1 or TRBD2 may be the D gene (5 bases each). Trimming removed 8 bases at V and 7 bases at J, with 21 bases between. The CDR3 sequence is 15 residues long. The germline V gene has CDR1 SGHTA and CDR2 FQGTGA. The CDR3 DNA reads TGTGCCAGCGCCGAGGGGTCGGGACGGCCTAATGAGCAGTTCTTC. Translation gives CASAEGSGRPNEQFF.

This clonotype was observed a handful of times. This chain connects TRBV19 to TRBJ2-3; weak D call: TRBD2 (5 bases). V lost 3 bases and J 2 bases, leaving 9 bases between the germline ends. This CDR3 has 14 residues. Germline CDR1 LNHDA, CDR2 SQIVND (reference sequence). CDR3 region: CASSMMGVTDTQYF. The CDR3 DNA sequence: TGTGCCAGTAGTATGATGGGAGTCACAGATACGCAGTATTTT.

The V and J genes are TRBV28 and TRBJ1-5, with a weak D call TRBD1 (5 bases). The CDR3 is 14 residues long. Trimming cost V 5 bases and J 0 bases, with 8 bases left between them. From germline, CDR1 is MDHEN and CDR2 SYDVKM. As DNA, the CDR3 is TGTGCCAGCAGTCGACAGTGTAGCAATCAGCCCCAGCATTTT. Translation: CASSRQCSNQPQHF.